This TCR beta chain was found in a study of identifying expanded T cells in peripheral blood. Findings and limits, study-wide: Technical replicates showed about 1.2 changed clones; two weeks around 15; four weeks 19. Approximately two-week clone count variance significantly increased as total template count grew.

A note on this clone: What it binds is not known.

Trimming took off 0 bases at V and 10 bases at J, with 13 bases between the two ends. The length of the CDR3 is 15 residues. CDR1 and CDR2 (germline): LGHNA, YSLEER. Some clones are missing from TCRdb's copy, which holds only in-frame ones; the method was immunoSEQ multiplex PCR. The sample records under 95,000 clones, approximately 89% being singletons. No infections or other immune events were documented during collection. This receptor was identified in a person between 18 and 69 years old in good health. Sequencing input: blood. The chain has TRBV4-3 and TRBJ1-6; the D is unclear. The CDR3 nucleotides are TGCGCCAGCAGCCAAGATCAAGGGAGGAGATCACCCCTCCACTTT. Amino acid sequence: CASSQDQGRRSPLHF.